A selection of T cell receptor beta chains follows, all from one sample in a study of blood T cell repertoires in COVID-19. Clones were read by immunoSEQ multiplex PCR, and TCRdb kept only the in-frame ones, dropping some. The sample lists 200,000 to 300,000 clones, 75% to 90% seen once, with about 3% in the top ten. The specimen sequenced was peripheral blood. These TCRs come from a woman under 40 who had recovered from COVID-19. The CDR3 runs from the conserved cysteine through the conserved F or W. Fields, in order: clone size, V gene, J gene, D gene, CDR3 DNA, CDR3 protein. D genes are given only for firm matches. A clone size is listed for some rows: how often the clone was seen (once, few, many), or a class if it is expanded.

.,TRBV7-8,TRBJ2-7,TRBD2,TGTGCCAGCAGCTTATCAAGCGGTTTAGCGGGGAGTGAGCAGTACTTC,CASSLSSGLAGSEQYF
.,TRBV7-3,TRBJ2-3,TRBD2,TGTGCCAGCAGCTTACGTCCAGCGGGGGTCGGAGATACGCAGTATTTT,CASSLRPAGVGDTQYF
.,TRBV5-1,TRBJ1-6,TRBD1,TGCGCCAGCAGCTACCGGGACAGTAATTCACCCCTCCACTTT,CASSYRDSNSPLHF
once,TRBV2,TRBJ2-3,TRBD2,TGTGCCAGCATTAGCGGGGGCGCAGATACGCAGTATTTT,CASISGGADTQYF
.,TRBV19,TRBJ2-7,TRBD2,TGTGCCAGTAGTCCGGGGACTACCTACGAGCAGTACTTC,CASSPGTTYEQYF
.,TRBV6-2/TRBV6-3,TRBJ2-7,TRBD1,TGTGCCAGCAGCACGGACAGGGACGAGCAGTACTTC,CASSTDRDEQYF
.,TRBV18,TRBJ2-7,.,TGTGCCAGCTCACCCTATCCCTACGAGCAGTACTTC,CASSPYPYEQYF
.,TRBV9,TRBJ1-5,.,TGTGCCAGCAGCGTAACAGGGAATAGCAATCAGCCCCAGCATTTT,CASSVTGNSNQPQHF
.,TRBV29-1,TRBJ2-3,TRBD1,TGCAGCGGACAGGGGGCGGGCACAGATACGCAGTATTTT,CSGQGAGTDTQYF
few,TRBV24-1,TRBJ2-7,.,TGTGCCACCAGTGACCCGGAGACCTACGAGCAGTACTTC,CATSDPETYEQYF
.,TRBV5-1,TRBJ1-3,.,TGCGCCAGCAGCTTGGCCGCGGGCTCTGGAAACACCATATATTTT,CASSLAAGSGNTIYF
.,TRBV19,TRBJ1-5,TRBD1,TGTGCCAGTAGTATTACAGGGGGTAGCAATCAGCCCCAGCATTTT,CASSITGGSNQPQHF
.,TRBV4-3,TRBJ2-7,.,TGCGCCAGCAGCCAAGGGACAGGGAGGGCCTACGAGCAGTACTTC,CASSQGTGRAYEQYF
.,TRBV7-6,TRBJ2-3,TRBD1,TGTGCCAGCAGCTTAATCTCAGGGGGCCTCACAGATACGCAGTATTTT,CASSLISGGLTDTQYF
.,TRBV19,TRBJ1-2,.,TGTGCCAGTGGATCTCACAGGGAGACCTTC,CASGSHRETF
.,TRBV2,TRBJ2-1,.,TGTGCCAGCAGCGGACCCCAGGGGTCGGGGACTACTAGGAATGAGCAGTTCTTC,CASSGPQGSGTTRNEQFF
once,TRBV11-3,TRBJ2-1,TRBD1,TGTGCCAGCAGCCCGGGGACAGGGGTGAATGAGCAGTTCTTC,CASSPGTGVNEQFF
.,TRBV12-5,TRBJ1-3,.,TGTGCTAGTGGTGATGGGGGGGCGAGCTCTGGAAACACCATATATTTT,CASGDGGASSGNTIYF
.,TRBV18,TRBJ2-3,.,TGTGCCAGCTCACCACCGAAGGCGGGGGCCACAGATACGCAGTATTTT,CASSPPKAGATDTQYF
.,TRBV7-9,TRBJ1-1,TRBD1,TGTGCCAGCAGCTTGGCCTGGGACAGACTAAACACTGAAGCTTTCTTT,CASSLAWDRLNTEAFF
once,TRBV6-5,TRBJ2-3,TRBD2,TGTGCCAGCAGCTCACTAGCGGGGGGCACAGATACGCAGTATTTT,CASSSLAGGTDTQYF
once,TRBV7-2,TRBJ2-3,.,TGTGCCAGCAGCTTCTCGCGGGCCACAGATACGCAGTATTTT,CASSFSRATDTQYF
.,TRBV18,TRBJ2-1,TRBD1,TGTGCCAGCTCACCACTATCGGGACAGGGGATCGAGCAGTTCTTC,CASSPLSGQGIEQFF
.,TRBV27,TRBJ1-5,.,TGTGCCAGCGTGACAGAGCGTAATCAGCCCCAGCATTTT,CASVTERNQPQHF
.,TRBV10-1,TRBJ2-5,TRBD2,TGCGCCAGCAACAAATCTAGCGGGGGGGAAGAGACCCAGTACTTC,CASNKSSGGEETQYF
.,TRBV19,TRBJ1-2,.,TGTGCCAGTAGTATAGGTAATGGCTACACCTTC,CASSIGNGYTF
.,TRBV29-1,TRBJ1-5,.,TGCAGCGTTGAAGATCCACGGGGTGCCCAGCATTTT,CSVEDPRGAQHF
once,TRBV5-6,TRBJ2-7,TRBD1,TGTGCCAGCAGCCTCCGGGACAGGGGATACGAGCAGTACTTC,CASSLRDRGYEQYF
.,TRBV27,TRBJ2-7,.,TGTGCCAGCAGTTTATCTGCGCCTTCCTACGAGCAGTACTTC,CASSLSAPSYEQYF
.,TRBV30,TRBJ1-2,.,TGTGCCTGGAGGGTGGGCAACGGCTATGGCTACACCTTC,CAWRVGNGYGYTF